This T cell receptor (beta chain) originates from a study of blood T cells in healthy people across ages. This clonotype was counted between two and nine times. This CDR3 contains 14 residues. Germline assignment: CDR1 LGHNA and CDR2 YNFKEQ. The V end lost 4 bases, the J end lost 0 bases, and 9 bases lay between the germline ends. Combining a sample-barcoded 5' primer with a J-beta primer mix, a second PCR ran for about 7 to 12 cycles. Researchers report that a template-switch adaptor with 12 random nucleotides tagged each cDNA molecule. TCRdb passed the 5' RACE reads through MiXCR, listing each CDR3 protein once. The table has around 990,000 distinct CDR3 sequences, around 27% seen once. This sample also belongs to another study, concerning T cells of mothers and their children.

This receptor was identified in a girl aged 2 to 10 in good health. The sample comprised blood. The rearrangement joins TRBV4-2 to TRBJ1-2, with unresolved D. The CDR3 loop is CASSPIPPNYGYTF. CDR3 nucleotide sequence: TGTGCCAGCAGCCCCATTCCCCCTAACTATGGCTACACCTTC.